The 15 T cell receptor beta chains listed next were all sequenced from one sample in a study of T cell responses to AZD1222 COVID-19 vaccine (dated by TCRdb to about 2021). Libraries were constructed by the immunoSEQ multiplex PCR assay. Entries here come from immuneACCESS through TCRdb and include only in-frame sequences with V and J called. Some clones fail to appear in such tables; in the studies checked, an unresolved V gene covers under half of the shortfall, and the cause of the remainder is unknown. The sample table holds about 98,000 clones, of which about 91% were seen once. The ten top clones hold approximately 10% of the sample. The time point label on this specimen signifies: baseline before first vaccination. Per the publication, the treatment or condition label means: meningococcal conjugate vaccine given as trial control. The source was peripheral blood, collected on day 0 of MenACWY control vaccination. The receptors were gathered from an adult in good health.

The chain employs TRBV30 and TRBJ1-5, with a weak D call TRBD1 (5 bases). Germline V CDR1 and CDR2: GTSNPN, SVGIG (reference sequence). CDR3 length: 15 residues. V gave up 0 bases and J gave up 7 bases, with 16 bases separating them. CDR3 protein: CAWSVRGGVNQPQHF. As DNA, the CDR3 is TGTGCCTGGAGTGTAAGGGGAGGGGTGAACCAGCCCCAGCATTTT.

The rearrangement links TRBV14 to TRBJ2-2; TRBD1 agrees at 8 bases. The CDR3 spans 15 residues. Germline V gene data show CDR1 as SGHDN and CDR2 as FVKESK. V lost 1 base and J lost 3; bases outside the gene matches: 1. The CDR3 DNA follows: TGTGCCAGCAGCCAAGCCAGGGGGCACACCGGGGAGCTGTTTTTT. This sequence encodes CASSQARGHTGELFF.

The chain is built from TRBV11-2 and TRBJ1-1; the match to TRBD1 covers 7 bases. The V gene end was trimmed by 3 bases and the J gene end by 2 bases; junction bases not matched to a gene: 9. CDR1 and CDR2 from the germline V gene are SGHAT and FQNNGV. CDR3 length: 16 amino acids. Here the CDR3 reads CASSFGAGGLNTEAFF. For the CDR3, the DNA is TGTGCCAGCAGCTTCGGGGCAGGGGGACTTAACACTGAAGCTTTCTTT.

The rearrangement links TRBV6-4 to TRBJ2-2; D not certain. Trimming stripped 2 bases from V and 3 bases from J, with 4 bases between. Germline CDR1 reads MRHNA; CDR2 reads SNTAGT. The CDR3 has 13 amino acids. CDR3 in DNA: TGTGCCAGCAGTGACGGGGACACCGGGGAGCTGTTTTTT. Amino acid sequence: CASSDGDTGELFF.

V and J are TRBV5-6 and TRBJ1-6; 7 bases fit TRBD1. The CDR3 has 15 amino acids. CDR1 is SGHDT, CDR2 YYEEEE, per germline. Trimming removed 0 bases from V and 9 bases from J; junction bases left unmatched: 6. The CDR3, as DNA: TGTGCCAGCAGCTTGGATCAGGGGGAGAGTTCACCCCTCCACTTT. Its protein is CASSLDQGESSPLHF.

The rearrangement joins TRBV29-1 to TRBJ1-1; tentative D call: TRBD1 (6 bases). With 4 bases removed from V and 0 bases from J, the gap between germline ends came to 21 bases. There are 17 residues in the CDR3. In germline, CDR1 is SQVTM, CDR2 ANQGSEA. CDR3 DNA: TGCAGCGTTGTACCCGGGACACGCCTTGGATTGAACACTGAAGCTTTCTTT. Translating gives CSVVPGTRLGLNTEAFF.

The rearrangement joins TRBV5-5 to TRBJ1-2; D ambiguous. V dropped 4 bases and J dropped 0 bases, with 16 bases sitting between them. The CDR3 has 16 residues. Germline V gene data show CDR1 as SGHKS and CDR2 as YYEKEE (reference sequence). CDR3 nucleotide sequence: TGTGCCAGCAGCCGAAATAGCCGCAGAGCTAACTATGGCTACACCTTC. As protein: CASSRNSRRANYGYTF.

The rearrangement uses TRBV9 and TRBJ2-3; D remains ambiguous. Trimming took off 0 bases at V and 0 bases at J, with 8 bases between the two ends. CDR1 and CDR2 (germline): SGDLS, YYNGEE. The CDR3 runs 15 residues. The CDR3 DNA is TGTGCCAGCAGCGTAGGTTCAGCTAGCACAGATACGCAGTATTTT. Protein: CASSVGSASTDTQYF.

This clone was recorded a few times. The chain couples TRBV30 to TRBJ2-3, with D uncertain. V was pared by 2 bases and J by 1 base, with 7 bases between. The CDR3 runs 13 residues. Germline V gene sequence: CDR1 GTSNPN, CDR2 SVGIG (reference sequence). CDR3 amino acids: CAWSTTGTDTQYF. For the CDR3, the DNA is TGTGCCTGGAGTACAACAGGCACAGATACGCAGTATTTT.

The chain is built from TRBV28 and TRBJ1-4; a possible D gene is TRBD1 (6 bases). V lost 6 bases, J lost 2 bases, and 13 bases lay in between. Germline lookup yields CDR1 MDHEN and CDR2 SYDVKM. The CDR3 sequence is 15 residues long. The CDR3 coding sequence is TGTGCCAGCAGCGAGGGAGGACAGACTAATGAAAAACTGTTTTTT. It translates to CASSEGGQTNEKLFF.

This chain uses TRBV13 with TRBJ2-1; possibly TRBD2 for D (7 bases). Germline V CDR1 and CDR2: PRHDT, FYEKMQ (reference sequence). Trimming cost V 1 base and J 2 bases, with 15 bases left between them. The CDR3 covers 17 residues. The CDR3 spells CASSLDVGGVAYNEQFF. CDR3 DNA sequence: TGTGCCAGCAGCTTAGACGTAGGGGGGGTAGCCTACAATGAGCAGTTCTTC.

This sequence joins TRBV30 and TRBJ1-2; no definite D call. Germline V lookup: CDR1 GTSNPN, CDR2 SVGIG (reference sequence). CDR3 size: 13 residues. Trimming pared 4 bases from V and 0 bases from J, leaving 9 bases between. DNA for the CDR3: TGTGCCTGGACTCGGACGGCTAACTATGGCTACACCTTC. Protein: CAWTRTANYGYTF.

This chain connects TRBV10-3 to TRBJ1-3, with 8 bases identical to TRBD1. Germline trimming cut 3 bases from V and 4 bases from J; bases unmatched to any gene: 5. This CDR3 region has 15 residues. Germline CDR1 reads ENHRY; CDR2 reads SYGVKD. In DNA form, the CDR3 reads TGTGCCATCAGTGACAGACAGGGGTGGGGAAACACCATATATTTT. Protein product: CAISDRQGWGNTIYF.

The table lists this clone with a count of one. The J gene is TRBJ1-5, the V gene TRBV27; D gene unclear. CDR1 is MNHEY, CDR2 SMNVEV, per germline (reference sequence). V shed 5 bases and J shed 3 bases, with 14 bases lying between them. The CDR3 spans 15 residues. In DNA, the CDR3 is TGTGCCAGCAGTGTGTGGGGTAGGGCCAATCAGCCCCAGCATTTT. Translated: CASSVWGRANQPQHF.

V gene TRBV12-3 or TRBV12-4 combines with J gene TRBJ2-2; D remains ambiguous. This CDR3 region has 12 residues. Deletions cut 3 bases from V and 7 bases from J, with 6 bases between. This CDR3 is CASSLGNGELFF. CDR3 coding DNA: TGTGCCAGCAGTTTGGGGAACGGGGAGCTGTTTTTT.